This T cell receptor beta chain was found in a study of T cell responses to AZD1222 COVID-19 vaccine. Overall study: Pooling of second doses given at about 4 or about 12 weeks was done.

To note about this clone: Its antigen is not known.

General observations from the study: Spike-specific TCR breadth and depth were elevated following two AZD1222 doses. The span of vaccine-associated CD4 TCRs extended across spike, with dominance at 160-218 and 743-854. The donor group comprised mostly white British people and more females; the analysis possibly underestimated clonal diversity.

Profiled with immunoSEQ multiplex PCR; TCRdb holds only in-frame clones, not every one. The sample includes under 200,000 clones, 90% seen only once; the top ten take 1.5%. CDR3 size: 13 residues. V was pared by 4 bases and J by 4 bases, with 8 bases between. The germline V gene has CDR1 MDHEN and CDR2 SYDVKM. The specimen comprised peripheral blood, sampled on day 0 of AZD1222 vaccination. The TCR comes from an adult in good health. The chain combines TRBV28 with TRBJ1-3; D call uncertain. The CDR3 spells CASSSGLGNTIYF. CDR3 nucleotide sequence: TGTGCCAGCAGTTCCGGGTTAGGAAACACCATATATTTT.